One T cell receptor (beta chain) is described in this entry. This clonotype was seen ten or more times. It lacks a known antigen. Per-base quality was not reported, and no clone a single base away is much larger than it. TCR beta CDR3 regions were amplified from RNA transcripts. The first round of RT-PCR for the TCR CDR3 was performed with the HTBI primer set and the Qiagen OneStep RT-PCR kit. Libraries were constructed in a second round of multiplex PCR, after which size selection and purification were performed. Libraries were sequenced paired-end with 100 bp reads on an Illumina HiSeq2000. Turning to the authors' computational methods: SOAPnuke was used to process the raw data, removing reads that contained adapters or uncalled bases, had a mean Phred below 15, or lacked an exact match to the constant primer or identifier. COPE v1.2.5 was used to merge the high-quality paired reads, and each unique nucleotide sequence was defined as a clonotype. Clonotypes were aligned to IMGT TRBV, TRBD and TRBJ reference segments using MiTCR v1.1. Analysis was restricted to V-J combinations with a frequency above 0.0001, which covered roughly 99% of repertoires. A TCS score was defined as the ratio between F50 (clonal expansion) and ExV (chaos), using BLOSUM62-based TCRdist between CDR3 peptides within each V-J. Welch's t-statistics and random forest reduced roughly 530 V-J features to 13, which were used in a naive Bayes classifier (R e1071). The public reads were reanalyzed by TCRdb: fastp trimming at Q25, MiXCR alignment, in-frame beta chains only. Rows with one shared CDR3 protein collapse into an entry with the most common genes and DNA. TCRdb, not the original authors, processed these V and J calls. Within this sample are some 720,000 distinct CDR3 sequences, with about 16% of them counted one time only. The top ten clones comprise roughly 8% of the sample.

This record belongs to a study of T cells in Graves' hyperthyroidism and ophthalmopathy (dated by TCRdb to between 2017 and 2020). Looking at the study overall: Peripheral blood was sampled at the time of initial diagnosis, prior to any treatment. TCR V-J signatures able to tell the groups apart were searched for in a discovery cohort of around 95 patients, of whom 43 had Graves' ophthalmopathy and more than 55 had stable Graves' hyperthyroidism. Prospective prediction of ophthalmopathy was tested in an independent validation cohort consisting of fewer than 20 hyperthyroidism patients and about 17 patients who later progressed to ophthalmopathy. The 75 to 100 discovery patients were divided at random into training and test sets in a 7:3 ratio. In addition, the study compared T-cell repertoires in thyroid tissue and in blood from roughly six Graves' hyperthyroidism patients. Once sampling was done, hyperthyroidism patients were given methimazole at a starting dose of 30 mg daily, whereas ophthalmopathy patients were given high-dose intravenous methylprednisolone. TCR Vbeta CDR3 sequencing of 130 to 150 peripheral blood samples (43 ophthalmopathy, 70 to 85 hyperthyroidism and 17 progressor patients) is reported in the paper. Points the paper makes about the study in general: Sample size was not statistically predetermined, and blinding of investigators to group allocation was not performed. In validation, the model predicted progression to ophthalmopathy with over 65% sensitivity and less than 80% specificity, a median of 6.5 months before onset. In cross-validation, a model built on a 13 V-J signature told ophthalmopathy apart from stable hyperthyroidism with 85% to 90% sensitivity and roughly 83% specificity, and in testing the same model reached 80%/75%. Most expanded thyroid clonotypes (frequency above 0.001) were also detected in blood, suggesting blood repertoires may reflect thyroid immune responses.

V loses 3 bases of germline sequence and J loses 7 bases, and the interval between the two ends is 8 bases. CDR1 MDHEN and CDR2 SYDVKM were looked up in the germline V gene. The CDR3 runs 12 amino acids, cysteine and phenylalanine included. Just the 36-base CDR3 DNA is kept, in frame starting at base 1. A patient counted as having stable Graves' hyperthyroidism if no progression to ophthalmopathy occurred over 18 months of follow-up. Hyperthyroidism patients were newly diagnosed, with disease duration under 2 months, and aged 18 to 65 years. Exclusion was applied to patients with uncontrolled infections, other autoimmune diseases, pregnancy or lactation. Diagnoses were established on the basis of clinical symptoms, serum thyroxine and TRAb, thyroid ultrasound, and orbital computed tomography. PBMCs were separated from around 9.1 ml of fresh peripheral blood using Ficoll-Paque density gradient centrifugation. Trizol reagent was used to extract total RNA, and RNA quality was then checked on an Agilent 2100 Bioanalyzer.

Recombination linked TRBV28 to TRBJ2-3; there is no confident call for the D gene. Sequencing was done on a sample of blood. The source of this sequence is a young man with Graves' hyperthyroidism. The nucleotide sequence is TGTGCCAGCAGTTTGCGATCGAATACGCAGTATTTT. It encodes CASSLRSNTQYF.